The entry that follows covers one TCR beta chain sequence. What it recognizes is unknown. This specimen comes from a study of follicular helper T cells after annual influenza vaccination. Study-wide findings and caveats: ICOS-CD38- cTfh most often held earlier Day 7 ICOS+CD38+ clones. Only roughly 8.5-23% of analyzed cells yielded productive TCRB sequences. ICOS+CD38+ cTfh clonality tracked population frequency, and its change tracked circulating plasmablast change.

Time point in this sample: 2015-2016 season, pre-vaccination. Before and after seasonal inactivated influenza vaccination, adults gave blood for sorting CD4 subsets for sequencing. The table came from immunoSEQ multiplex PCR; TCRdb's copy has only in-frame clones and leaves some out. Of about 9,200 clones listed, around 85% are singletons. Germline lookup yields CDR1 SGDLS and CDR2 YYNGEE. The CDR3 spans 15 residues. With V trimmed by 3 bases and J by 9 bases, 7 bases remained unmatched. The chain combines TRBV9 with TRBJ2-1; 12 nucleotides line up with TRBD2. Sequenced here: CXCR5+ CD38- circulating T follicular helper cells from blood, sampled on the day of influenza vaccination. Subset specified: circulating Tfh, non-naive CD4+CXCR5+PD-1+ (ICOS+CD38+ or ICOS-CD38-). The origin of this receptor is an adult who received the influenza vaccine. The CDR3 region has the DNA TGTGCCAGCAGCGCGAGGACTAGCGGGGTCGCTGAGCAGTTCTTC. Its translation is CASSARTSGVAEQFF.